These T cell receptor beta chains were read from a single sample in a study of molecular identifiers for immune sequencing clone quantification. TCRdb analysed the PCR reads with MiXCR anew, one entry per CDR3 protein. The sample lists about 320,000 distinct CDR3 sequences, about a fifth occurring once. The material sequenced was naive CD8+ T cells from blood, with Jurkat cell RNA spiked in. These receptors all come from a human donor in good health. Some libraries in this study had Jurkat cell RNA spiked in. Each CDR3 is given without its conserved first and last residue.

j_call | v_call | cdr3_aa
TRBJ1-4 | TRBV4-1 | ASSLGTGSEKLF
TRBJ2-7 | TRBV10-3 | AISESGTSYEQY
TRBJ1-3 | TRBV4-1 | ASSQAATDRTNTIY
TRBJ1-1 | TRBV6-5 | ASSYSTSGTTEAF
TRBJ1-1 | TRBV15 | ATSRGAGINTEAF
TRBJ2-7 | TRBV7-2 | ASSLAYTAYEQY
TRBJ1-5 | TRBV4-1 | ASSLAGTGYGNQPQH
TRBJ2-1 | TRBV11-3 | ASSLEPSRSYNEQF
TRBJ1-2 | TRBV3-1 | ASSQDDRVNYGYT
TRBJ2-7 | TRBV11-2 | AGSPGAGEQY
TRBJ2-1 | TRBV7-9 | TSSPGTTESSYNEQF
TRBJ2-7 | TRBV7-9 | ASSLARQGTEQY
TRBJ2-7 | TRBV13 | ASSWALQVEQY
TRBJ2-7 | TRBV27 | VSSPGTVEQY
TRBJ1-5 | TRBV12-3/TRBV12-4 | ASSPKNQPQH
TRBJ2-5 | TRBV7-9 | ASSLAVGPQETQY
TRBJ2-1 | TRBV9 | ASSVEDNEQF
TRBJ1-1 | TRBV27 | ASSLTGVRTEAF
TRBJ2-7 | TRBV25-1 | ASSESGSYEQY
TRBJ1-1 | TRBV2 | ASSELYGGSTEAF
TRBJ1-4 | TRBV7-6 | ASSLGRNRVDGEKLF
TRBJ2-2 | TRBV9 | ASSGRYTGELF
TRBJ2-1 | TRBV20-1 | SAPRYNEQF
TRBJ2-4 | TRBV9 | ASSPDTLWDKNIQY
TRBJ1-1 | TRBV19 | ASSIPGLNTEAF
TRBJ2-7 | TRBV5-6 | ASSLVFGYEQY
TRBJ1-1 | TRBV4-3 | ASSQDRDFGGTEAF
TRBJ2-7 | TRBV5-4 | ASSPGTAASYEQY
TRBJ1-1 | TRBV4-1 | ASSQRTGPAAEAF
TRBJ1-5 | TRBV2 | ASRTDSYSNQPQH
TRBJ1-1 | TRBV7-2 | ASSLTMNTEAF
TRBJ1-1 | TRBV30 | AWSGGFYAF
TRBJ2-3 | TRBV30 | AWSETSGGSTDTQY
TRBJ2-2 | TRBV6-2/TRBV6-3 | ASSYWLSTGELF
TRBJ2-7 | TRBV5-4 | ASSSDRDSYEQY
TRBJ2-3 | TRBV20-1 | SARDSSGGATDTQY
TRBJ2-5 | TRBV10-1 | ASTRQGGETQY
TRBJ2-5 | TRBV5-6 | ASSSGQVSPSQETQY
TRBJ2-3 | TRBV7-9 | ASSLGDLSDTDTQY
TRBJ2-7 | TRBV20-1 | SAREDRESYEQY
TRBJ1-5 | TRBV6-5 | ASSSGAYNQPQH
TRBJ2-1 | TRBV19 | ASSIADRGTNEQF
TRBJ2-5 | TRBV7-8 | ASSFAGGRYQETQY
TRBJ2-6 | TRBV19 | ASSTDRGGANVLT
TRBJ1-5 | TRBV7-8 | ASSLAAGGNQPQH
TRBJ1-5 | TRBV7-9 | ASRGGSGNQPQH
TRBJ2-3 | TRBV29-1 | SVEPGTGGLWSTDTQY
TRBJ1-1 | TRBV6-2/TRBV6-3 | ASSPQNTEAF
TRBJ2-3 | TRBV7-6 | ASRPMAGTPPDTQY
TRBJ1-1 | TRBV5-1 | ASSLGGARMNTEAF
TRBJ2-7 | TRBV28 | ASTPGLAAYEQY
TRBJ2-4 | TRBV2 | ASSEAYKNIQY
TRBJ2-3 | TRBV14 | ASSTQGRAITDTQY
TRBJ2-1 | TRBV11-2 | ASSLDALPEQF
TRBJ1-1 | TRBV5-1 | ASSEGGWGTEAF
TRBJ2-7 | TRBV14 | ASSQDTRHEQY
TRBJ1-1 | TRBV18 | ASSPPFVENTEAF
TRBJ2-4 | TRBV7-2 | ASSFGLAGGSGNIQY
TRBJ2-1 | TRBV14 | ASSQRTGALYNEQF